This T cell receptor (beta chain) was found in a study of PD-1 blockade in classical Hodgkin lymphoma. Study details: Patients were treated with nivolumab at 3 mg/kg, and this was given intravenously every 2 weeks. Notes on the study in general: The diversity seen at baseline in complete responders resembled that of newly diagnosed patients. By C4D1 there was a significant rise in CD4+ TCR diversity but not in CD8+ TCR diversity.

With respect to this clone: Its antigen remains unidentified.

Sequencing used immunoSEQ multiplex PCR; TCRdb keeps in-frame clones, though not all of them. The repertoire holds 55,000 to 75,000 clones, with about two thirds as singletons. CDR1 and CDR2 from the germline V gene are SGHRS and YFSETQ. This CDR3 comprises 14 residues. Trimming at V came to 3 bases and at J to 5 bases, leaving 6 bases not matched to a gene. Relapses following autologous stem cell transplantation were seen in all patients, with brentuximab vedotin exposure varying. The study recorded best responses of complete response, partial response or progressive disease. The genes are TRBV5-1 and TRBJ1-1; 8 positions agree with TRBD1. This TCR came from a human donor with classical Hodgkin lymphoma. Sequenced here: peripheral blood mononuclear cells (PBMCs), sampled before the second cycle of nivolumab. The CDR3 is CASSYQGAGTEAFF. The CDR3 region has the DNA TGCGCCAGCAGCTATCAGGGGGCGGGTACTGAAGCTTTCTTT.